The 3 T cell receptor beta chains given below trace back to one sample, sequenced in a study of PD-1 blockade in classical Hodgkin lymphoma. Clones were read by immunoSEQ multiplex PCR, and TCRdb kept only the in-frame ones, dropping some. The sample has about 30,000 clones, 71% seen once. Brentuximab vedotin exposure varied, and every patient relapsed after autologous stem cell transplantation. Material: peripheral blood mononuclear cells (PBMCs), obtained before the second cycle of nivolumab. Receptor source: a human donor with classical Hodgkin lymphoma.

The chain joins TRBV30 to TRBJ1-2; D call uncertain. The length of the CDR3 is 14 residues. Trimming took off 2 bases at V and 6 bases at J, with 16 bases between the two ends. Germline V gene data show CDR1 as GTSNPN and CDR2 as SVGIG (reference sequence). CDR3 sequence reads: CAWSRVSDLNGYTF. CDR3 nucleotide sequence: TGTGCCTGGAGTAGGGTTTCGGATCTAAATGGCTACACCTTC.

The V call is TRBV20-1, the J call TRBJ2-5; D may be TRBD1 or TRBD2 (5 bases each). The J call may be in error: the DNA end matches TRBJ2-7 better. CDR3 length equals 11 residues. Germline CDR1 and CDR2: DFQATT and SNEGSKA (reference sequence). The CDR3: CSARSGSEQYF. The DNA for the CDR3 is TGCAGTGCTAGATCAGGGAGCGAGCAGTACTTC.

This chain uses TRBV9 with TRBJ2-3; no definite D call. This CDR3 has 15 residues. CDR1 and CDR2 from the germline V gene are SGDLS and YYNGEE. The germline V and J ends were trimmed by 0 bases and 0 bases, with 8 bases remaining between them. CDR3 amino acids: CASSVGWDSTDTQYF. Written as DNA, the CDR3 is TGTGCCAGCAGCGTAGGGTGGGATAGCACAGATACGCAGTATTTT. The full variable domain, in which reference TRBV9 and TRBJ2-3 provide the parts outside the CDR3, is DSGVTQTPKHLITATGQRVTLRCSPRSGDLSVYWYQQSLDQGLQFLIQYYNGEERAKGNILERFSAQQFPDLHSELNLSSLELGDSALYFCASSVGWDSTDTQYFGPGTRLTVL.